This record concerns one TCR beta chain sequence. TCRdb keeps only in-frame clones here, not all; method: immunoSEQ multiplex PCR. The sample has about 64,000 clones, 85% to 95% seen once. V dropped 1 base and J dropped 2; count of bases not matched to a gene: 5. Germline CDR1 reads LNHNV; CDR2 reads YYDKDF (reference sequence). There are 16 residues in the CDR3. This sample was included in a study of cytomegalovirus exposure and HLA in healthy donors. The specimen was PBMCs. The TCR comes from a woman between 18 and 29 years old in good health and CMV-seropositive. The genes are TRBV15 and TRBJ1-3; 7 bases match TRBD1. In DNA, the CDR3 is TGTGCCACCAGCAGAGTAGGCCAGGGGGCTGGAAACACCATATATTTT. This encodes CATSRVGQGAGNTIYF.